The T cell receptor (beta chain) under discussion was sequenced for a study of post-analysis software for immune sequencing data. Study-level background: Patients with relapsing-remitting, secondary progressive and progressive-relapsing multiple sclerosis courses were all represented.

The germline CDR1 and CDR2 sequences are DFQATT and SNEGSKA (reference sequence). The CDR3 consists of 13 residues. V shed 6 bases and J shed 8 bases, with 19 bases lying between them. Study-level findings and limits: With TRBV5-6, TRBV5-1 and TRBV20-1 included, about five TRBV segments were more frequent in patients than in controls. Normalized Chao1 diversity was significantly reduced in patients versus controls. When the samples were clustered directly with F measure, those that had been prepared in the same batch showed strong co-clustering.

This clonotype occurred a few times. Its antigen remains unknown. TCR beta libraries were prepared from cDNA with unique molecular identifiers. TCRdb recomputed calls from the PCR reads with MiXCR, one row per CDR3 protein. The sample yields over 700,000 distinct CDR3 sequences, just under 30% seen once. The chain combines TRBV20-1 with TRBJ1-2, with D possibly matching TRBD1 (5 bases). The sample taken for sequencing was blood. The receptor's source is a girl aged 5-17 years with multiple sclerosis. The CDR3 is CSAPRDRPRGYTF. The CDR3 DNA sequence: TGCAGTGCGCCCCGGGACCGCCCGAGGGGCTACACCTTC.